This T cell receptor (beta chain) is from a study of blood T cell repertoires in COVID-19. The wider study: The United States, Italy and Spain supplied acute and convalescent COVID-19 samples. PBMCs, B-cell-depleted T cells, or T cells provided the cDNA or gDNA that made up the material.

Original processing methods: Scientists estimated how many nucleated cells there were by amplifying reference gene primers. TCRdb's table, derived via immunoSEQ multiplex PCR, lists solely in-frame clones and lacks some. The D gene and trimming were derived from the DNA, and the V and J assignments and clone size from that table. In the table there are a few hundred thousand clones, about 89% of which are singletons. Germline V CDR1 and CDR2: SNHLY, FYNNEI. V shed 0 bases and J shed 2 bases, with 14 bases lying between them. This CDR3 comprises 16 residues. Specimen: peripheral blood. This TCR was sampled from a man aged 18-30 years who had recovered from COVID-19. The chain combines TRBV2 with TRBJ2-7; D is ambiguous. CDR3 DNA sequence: TGTGCCAGCAGTGAAGCCGAGGCTAGTCTTCCCTACGAGCAGTACTTC. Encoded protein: CASSEAEASLPYEQYF.